Following are 9 T cell receptor beta chains from one sample sequenced in a study of T cells in Graves' hyperthyroidism and ophthalmopathy. What was amplified from RNA transcripts were TCR beta CDR3 regions. The HTBI primer set was used in a first-round RT-PCR of the TCR CDR3. MiXCR was run by TCRdb on the multiplex PCR reads, yielding one entry per CDR3 protein. Here the sample spans about 380,000 distinct CDR3 sequences, roughly 18% being singletons. Sequencing was done on a sample of blood. These receptors were taken from a man younger than 35 with Graves' ophthalmopathy.

This clonotype was observed a few times. The chain combines TRBV6-2 or TRBV6-3 with TRBJ2-3; 10 nucleotides line up with TRBD2. The trim removed 4 bases at V and 5 bases at J, leaving 9 bases unmatched. The germline gives CDR1 MNHEY, CDR2 SVGEGT. CDR3 length: 16 amino acids. The CDR3 spells CASSSRSGGAGDTQYF. The CDR3 nucleotides read TGTGCCAGCAGTTCCAGGAGCGGGGGGGCCGGAGATACGCAGTATTTT.

The chain joins TRBV6-1 to TRBJ2-1; D tentatively fits TRBD1 or TRBD2 (5 bases each). Trimming shortened V by 3 bases and J by 7 bases, and 10 bases separated the two germline ends. Germline CDR1 MNHNS, CDR2 SASEGT. The CDR3 loop spans 13 amino acids. CDR3 nucleotides: TGTGCCAGCAGTGACGGCAGGGAGAATGAGCAGTTCTTC. This translates into CASSDGRENEQFF.

This clonotype was seen at least ten times. The V call is TRBV11-2, the J call TRBJ1-1; no firm D call. The V gene lost 1 base and the J gene lost 0 bases, with 9 bases spanning the gap. The CDR3 sequence is 15 residues long. CDR1 is SGHAT, CDR2 FQNNGV, per germline. The CDR3 reads CASSLAATMNTEAFF. CDR3 DNA sequence: TGTGCCAGCAGCTTAGCCGCGACAATGAACACTGAAGCTTTCTTT.

This clonotype showed up many times. The chain has TRBV3-1 and TRBJ1-3; D is unclear. This CDR3 is 13 amino acids long. V was trimmed by 0 bases and J by 3 bases, leaving 3 bases between them. Per the germline V gene, CDR1 is LGHDT and CDR2 is YNNKEL (reference sequence). The CDR3: CASSQEGGNTIYF. For the CDR3, the DNA is TGTGCCAGCAGCCAAGAGGGTGGAAACACCATATATTTT.

This sequence joins TRBV12-3 or TRBV12-4 and TRBJ2-5; 7 positions match TRBD2. V was clipped by 0 bases and J by 9 bases; unmatched bases: 1. The length of the CDR3 is 12 residues. Here the CDR3 DNA reads TGTGCCAGCAGTTTAGCCCGGGGGGCCCAGTACTTC. This codes for CASSLARGAQYF.

As to this clonotype: A read error is possible here, since a much larger clone lies one base away. The chain combines TRBV3-1 with TRBJ1-1; D remains unclear. This CDR3 has 14 residues. Germline V CDR1 and CDR2: LGHDT, YNNKEL (reference sequence). Written as DNA, the CDR3 is TGTGTCAGCAGCCAAGATCATAGGGTTGGTGAAGCTTTCTTT. It translates to CVSSQDHRVGEAFF. Supplemented by reference TRBV3-1 and TRBJ1-1, the full variable domain reads DTAVSQTPKYLVTQMGNDKSIKCEQNLGHDTMYWYKQDSKKFLKIMFSYNNKELIINETVPNRFSPKSPDKAHLNLHINSLELGDSAVYFCVSSQDHRVGEAFFGQGTRLTVV.

This clonotype was counted at least ten times. J is TRBJ1-2 and V is TRBV6-2 or TRBV6-3; D gene ambiguous. This CDR3 contains 11 residues. V was shortened by 6 bases and J by 6 bases, with 8 bases between the two germline ends. Per the germline V gene, CDR1 is MNHEY and CDR2 is SVGEGT. Here the CDR3 reads CASSPSDGYTF. The CDR3 DNA follows: TGTGCCAGCAGCCCGAGCGATGGCTACACCTTC.

This clonotype was detected ten times or more. V gene TRBV2 combines with J gene TRBJ2-5; D gene uncertain. Germline V gene sequence: CDR1 SNHLY, CDR2 FYNNEI. There are 13 residues in the CDR3. Trimming left V 10 bases short and J 0 bases short, with 12 bases between. The CDR3 DNA follows: TGTGCCATTCTGCAGGAAAACCAAGAGACCCAGTACTTC. This translates into CAILQENQETQYF.

In its sample, this clonotype was seen a few times. V gene TRBV18 combines with J gene TRBJ2-4; D unclear. The V end lost 0 bases, the J end lost 0 bases, and 9 bases lay between the germline ends. CDR1 is KGHSH and CDR2 is LQKENI in the germline V gene. This CDR3 contains 16 residues. CDR3 coding DNA: TGTGCCAGCTCACCACCTCTTGCTCTAGCCAAAAACATTCAGTACTTC. Translating gives CASSPPLALAKNIQYF.